These 28 T cell receptor beta chains came from one sample sequenced in a study of T cell responses to AZD1222 COVID-19 vaccine. TCRdb's copy holds only in-frame clones and misses some; the assay was immunoSEQ multiplex PCR. The repertoire holds 150,000 to 200,000 clones, with roughly nine tenths as singletons. The specimen comprised peripheral blood, sampled on day 0 of AZD1222 vaccination. The source is an adult in good health.

This clone was counted a few times. This chain links TRBV7-9 with TRBJ1-2; D unclear. The germline gives CDR1 SEHNR, CDR2 FQNEAQ (reference sequence). Trimming took off 0 bases at V and 7 bases at J, with 9 bases between the two ends. The CDR3 runs to 13 residues. The CDR3 spells CASSLAPGVGYTF. In nucleotides, the CDR3 is TGTGCCAGCAGCTTAGCGCCCGGGGTTGGCTACACCTTC. Filled out from reference TRBV7-9 and TRBJ1-2, the complete variable domain reads DTGVSQNPRHKITKRGQNVTFRCDPISEHNRLYWYRQTLGQGPEFLTYFQNEAQLEKSRLLSDRFSAERPKGSFSTLEIQRTEQGDSAMYLCASSLAPGVGYTFGSGTRLTVV.

The rearrangement links TRBV6-1 to TRBJ2-7; D not certain. The CDR3 sequence is 15 residues long. Trimming took off 2 bases at V and 0 bases at J, with 11 bases between the two ends. CDR1 is MNHNS, CDR2 SASEGT, per germline. CDR3 sequence: CASSELIGSSYEQYF. The CDR3 bases are TGTGCCAGCAGTGAATTAATTGGAAGCTCCTACGAGCAGTACTTC.

The chain employs TRBV2 and TRBJ2-7; a possible D gene is TRBD1 (6 bases). The ends were cut back, 5 bases at V and 7 bases at J, with 18 bases in the middle. This CDR3 contains 14 residues. The V gene's germline CDR1 is SNHLY and CDR2 FYNNEI. DNA for the CDR3: TGTGCCAGCAGTTCCACGGCCAGGGGTAGGGAGCAGTACTTC. Its translation: CASSSTARGREQYF.

This rearrangement joins TRBV5-6 to TRBJ1-2; D uncertain. This CDR3 spans 13 amino acids. The V end was cut by 2 bases, the J end by 1 base, with 6 bases between. CDR1 is SGHDT, CDR2 YYEEEE, per germline. CDR3 DNA sequence: TGTGCCAGCAGCTTCGGCAATAACTATGGCTACACCTTC. The encoded protein is CASSFGNNYGYTF. Full variable domain (missing parts from reference TRBV5-6 and TRBJ1-2): DAGVTQSPTHLIKTRGQQVTLRCSPKSGHDTVSWYQQALGQGPQFIFQYYEEEERQRGNFPDRFSGHQFPNYSSELNVNALLLGDSALYLCASSFGNNYGYTFGSGTRLTVV.

V usage is TRBV19 and J usage is TRBJ2-6; D not resolved. Between the trimmed V and J ends, which lost 3 bases and 0 bases, there was a span of 6 bases. The CDR3 contains 15 residues. Germline V gives CDR1 LNHDA, CDR2 SQIVND (reference sequence). The CDR3 bases are TGTGCCAGTAGTATCTTTGCCTCTGGGGCCAACGTCCTGACTTTC. Its translation: CASSIFASGANVLTF.

This chain links TRBV24-1 with TRBJ2-1; D uncertain. Germline V lookup: CDR1 KGHDR, CDR2 SFDVKD. This CDR3 is 16 amino acids long. Trimming removed 2 bases at V and 0 bases at J, with 10 bases between. The CDR3 loop is CATSDSDTGSYNEQFF. In DNA form, the CDR3 reads TGTGCCACCAGTGATTCCGACACCGGCTCCTACAATGAGCAGTTCTTC.

V gene TRBV14 combines with J gene TRBJ1-2; 8 positions agree with TRBD1. There are 17 residues in the CDR3. Germline V lookup: CDR1 SGHDN, CDR2 FVKESK. J was trimmed by 1 base and V by 1 base; bases with no gene match: 8. CDR3 sequence: CASSQVGHRGGNYGYTF. Written as DNA, the CDR3 is TGTGCCAGCAGCCAAGTCGGACACAGGGGGGGTAACTATGGCTACACCTTC.

In its sample, this clone was seen many times. At the DNA level, this CDR3 is encoded by other sequences in the same sample as well. The genes are TRBV19 and TRBJ1-1; TRBD1 is a possible D gene (5 bases). V was pared by 6 bases and J by 1 base, with 9 bases between. The CDR3 spans 13 residues. The germline V gene has CDR1 LNHDA and CDR2 SQIVND (reference sequence). CDR3 nucleotide sequence: TGTGCCAGTAGCCCTCAGGGGAACACTGAAGCTTTCTTT. This gives the protein CASSPQGNTEAFF.

The chain is built from TRBV4-2 and TRBJ1-1; 9 nucleotides align to TRBD1. The length of the CDR3 is 17 residues. CDR1 and CDR2 (germline): LGHNA, YNFKEQ. V trimming: 0 bases; J trimming: 3 bases; junction bases outside the gene matches: 8. The CDR3 spells CASSQDRTGGFDTEAFF. The CDR3, as DNA: TGTGCCAGCAGCCAAGATCGCACAGGGGGCTTTGACACTGAAGCTTTCTTT.

The table lists this clone with a few counts. This CDR3 is CASSEEAAVDTEAFF. CDR3 coding DNA: TGTGCCAGCAGTGAAGAAGCGGCGGTAGACACTGAAGCTTTCTTT. The J gene is TRBJ1-1, the V gene TRBV2, with D uncertain. CDR3 size: 15 residues. Trimming stripped 1 base from V and 3 bases from J, with 12 bases between. CDR1 is SNHLY, CDR2 FYNNEI, per germline.

This sequence joins TRBV7-8 and TRBJ1-6; D call uncertain. V was cut by 0 bases and J by 3 bases, with 6 bases left in between. There are 15 residues in the CDR3. Germline CDR1 reads SGHVS; CDR2 reads FQNEAQ. CDR3 DNA sequence: TGTGCCAGCAGCTTAGCAGGATTCTATAATTCACCCCTCCACTTT. Protein: CASSLAGFYNSPLHF.

This clone has only one observation. V and J are TRBV12-3 or TRBV12-4 and TRBJ1-1, with D unresolved. V lost 6 bases to trimming and J lost 1 base, with 9 bases between them. The CDR3 is 13 residues long. CDR3 protein: CASSSQPNTEAFF. CDR3 coding DNA: TGTGCCAGCAGCTCACAACCGAACACTGAAGCTTTCTTT.

The chain joins TRBV7-2 to TRBJ1-5; D is unresolved. The CDR3 has 15 amino acids. From germline, CDR1 is SGHTA and CDR2 FQGNSA. Between the trimmed V and J ends, which lost 3 bases and 3 bases, there was a span of 12 bases. CDR3 DNA sequence: TGTGCCAGCAGCTTTGAAGGACGGTACAATCAGCCCCAGCATTTT. Translation: CASSFEGRYNQPQHF.

The sample holds a few counts of this clone. V gene TRBV6-6 combines with J gene TRBJ1-2; unclear D gene. Trimming took off 3 bases at V and 4 bases at J, with 9 bases between the two ends. The CDR3 is 13 amino acids. CDR1 and CDR2 from the germline V gene are MNHNY and SVGAGI (reference sequence). The DNA of the CDR3 is TGTGCCAGCAGTTATGAGGGAGCCTATGGCTACACCTTC. This codes for CASSYEGAYGYTF.

The gene calls are TRBV5-1 and TRBJ2-1; TRBD2 matches 9 bases. There are 16 residues in the CDR3. Germline CDR1 and CDR2: SGHRS and YFSETQ. V was clipped by 1 base and J by 4 bases; unmatched bases: 6. CDR3 nucleotides: TGCGCCAGCAGCTTGTGGGCGGGAGGGAATTACAATGAGCAGTTCTTC. Residues: CASSLWAGGNYNEQFF.

The chain has TRBV10-2 and TRBJ1-1, with D possibly being TRBD1 (6 bases). The CDR3 is 14 amino acids. The ends were cut back, 0 bases at V and 4 bases at J, with 9 bases in the middle. Germline-derived CDR1 and CDR2 are WSHSY and SAAADI. The CDR3 is CASSESGTLTEAFF. For the CDR3, the DNA is TGCGCCAGCAGTGAGTCAGGGACACTCACTGAAGCTTTCTTT.

The genes are TRBV19 and TRBJ1-2; tentative D call: TRBD1 (5 bases). The ends were cut back, 3 bases at V and 4 bases at J, with 12 bases in the middle. The CDR3 consists of 14 residues. Germline CDR1 is LNHDA and CDR2 is SQIVND (reference sequence). The CDR3 sequence is CASSIMERGYGYTF. CDR3 DNA: TGTGCCAGTAGTATCATGGAGAGGGGCTATGGCTACACCTTC.

This clone was seen a single time. The rearrangement joins TRBV12-3 or TRBV12-4 to TRBJ1-3; D unresolved. Trimming took off 6 bases at V and 11 bases at J, with 11 bases between the two ends. This CDR3 contains 11 residues. The CDR3 sequence is CASSYPSAIYF. The CDR3 nucleotides read TGTGCCAGCAGCTATCCCTCCGCCATATATTTT.

The rearrangement links TRBV28 to TRBJ2-7, with TRBD2 matching over 9 bases. The CDR3 sequence is 14 residues long. Trimming at V came to 1 base and at J to 9 bases, leaving 7 bases not matched to a gene. In germline, CDR1 is MDHEN, CDR2 SYDVKM. The CDR3 reads CASSLLGSGSGQYF. The CDR3 DNA is TGTGCCAGCAGTTTATTAGGTAGCGGGAGTGGGCAGTACTTC.

This CDR3 is CASSIGLSTDTQYF. For the CDR3, the DNA is TGTGCCAGTAGTATTGGGCTTAGCACAGATACGCAGTATTTT. V is TRBV19 and J is TRBJ2-3; D ambiguous. Germline V gives CDR1 LNHDA, CDR2 SQIVND (reference sequence). This CDR3 region has 14 residues. Trimming removed 3 bases from V and 0 bases from J, with 7 bases in between.

The chain uses TRBV27 and TRBJ1-5; D call uncertain. This CDR3 is built from 15 residues. Trimming shortened V by 4 bases and J by 1 base, and 11 bases separated the two germline ends. The germline V gene encodes CDR1 MNHEY and CDR2 SMNVEV (reference sequence). The CDR3 bases are TGTGCCAGCAGTTGGGAGCGGACCAGCAATCAGCCCCAGCATTTT. This sequence encodes CASSWERTSNQPQHF.

V and J are TRBV19 and TRBJ1-3, with D maybe TRBD1 (6 bases). Trimming removed 5 bases at V and 9 bases at J, with 20 bases between. CDR3 length: 15 amino acids. Germline lookup yields CDR1 LNHDA and CDR2 SQIVND (reference sequence). In DNA, the CDR3 is TGTGCCAGTAGTGACAGGAGAAACTTCATCGGCACCATATATTTT. Its translation is CASSDRRNFIGTIYF. The full variable domain, with the rest looked up from reference TRBV19 and TRBJ1-3, is DGGITQSPKYLFRKEGQNVTLSCEQNLNHDAMYWYRQDPGQGLRLIYYSQIVNDFQKGDIAEGYSVSREKKESFPLTVTSAQKNPTAFYLCASSDRRNFIGTIYFGEGSWLTVV.

The V gene is TRBV11-1, the J gene TRBJ1-5; no reliable D call. This CDR3 has 12 residues. V lost 5 bases and J 5 bases, leaving 7 bases between the germline ends. Per the germline V gene, CDR1 is SGHAT and CDR2 is FQDESV (reference sequence). CDR3 sequence (DNA): TGTGCCAGCAGCATTATGGATCAGCCCCAGCATTTT. This encodes CASSIMDQPQHF.

This chain joins TRBV5-1 and TRBJ2-1, with D possibly TRBD2 on 5 matching bases. V was trimmed by 0 bases and J by 7 bases, leaving 14 bases between them. CDR1 is SGHRS, CDR2 YFSETQ, per germline. There are 15 residues in the CDR3. Written as DNA, the CDR3 is TGCGCCAGCAGCTTGGTGGCCGGGATTGAAAATGAGCAGTTCTTC. Translating it yields CASSLVAGIENEQFF.

This rearrangement joins TRBV7-9 to TRBJ1-2; unclear D gene. CDR1 and CDR2 (germline): SEHNR, FQNEAQ (reference sequence). Between the trimmed V and J ends, which lost 0 bases and 0 bases, there was a span of 11 bases. The CDR3 covers 16 residues. CDR3 bases: TGTGCCAGCAGCTTAGCCCTGTCTTCATCTAACTATGGCTACACCTTC. Translating gives CASSLALSSSNYGYTF. Full variable domain (missing parts from reference TRBV7-9 and TRBJ1-2): DTGVSQNPRHKITKRGQNVTFRCDPISEHNRLYWYRQTLGQGPEFLTYFQNEAQLEKSRLLSDRFSAERPKGSFSTLEIQRTEQGDSAMYLCASSLALSSSNYGYTFGSGTRLTVV.

The genes are TRBV6-5 and TRBJ2-7, with TRBD1 matching over 8 bases. V lost 7 bases to trimming and J lost 6 bases; unmatched junction nucleotides: 8. Germline V gives CDR1 MNHEY, CDR2 SVGAGI. The CDR3 covers 13 residues. The CDR3 here is CASTRQGASEQYF. The CDR3, as DNA: TGTGCCAGCACCAGGCAGGGGGCTTCCGAGCAGTACTTC.

The J gene is TRBJ1-2, the V gene TRBV4-1; D gene uncertain. Between the trimmed V and J ends, which lost 0 bases and 6 bases, there was a span of 11 bases. CDR1 MGHRA and CDR2 YSYEKL come from the germline V gene. The CDR3 totals 14 residues. CDR3 sequence: CASSQDPFGHGYTF. The DNA for the CDR3 is TGCGCCAGCAGCCAAGATCCTTTCGGGCATGGCTACACCTTC.

The chain carries TRBV5-5 and TRBJ1-2; 8 bases are shared with TRBD1. The CDR3 totals 12 residues. Germline V gene lookup returns CDR1 SGHKS and CDR2 YYEKEE (reference sequence). V shed 4 bases, J shed 8 bases, and the junction held 4 bases outside the gene matches. As DNA, the CDR3 is TGTGCCAGCAGCCGACAGGGGAACGGCTACACCTTC. Its protein is CASSRQGNGYTF.